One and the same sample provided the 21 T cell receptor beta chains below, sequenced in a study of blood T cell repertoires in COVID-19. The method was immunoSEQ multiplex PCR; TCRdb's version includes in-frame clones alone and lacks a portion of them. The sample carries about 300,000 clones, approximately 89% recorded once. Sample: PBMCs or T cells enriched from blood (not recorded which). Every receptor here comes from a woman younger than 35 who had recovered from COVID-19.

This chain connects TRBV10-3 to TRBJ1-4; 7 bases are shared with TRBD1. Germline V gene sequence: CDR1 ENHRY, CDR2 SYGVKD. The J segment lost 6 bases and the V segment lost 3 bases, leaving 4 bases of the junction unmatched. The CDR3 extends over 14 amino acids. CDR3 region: CAISDPGQDEKLFF. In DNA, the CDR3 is TGTGCCATCAGTGACCCTGGACAGGATGAAAAACTGTTTTTT.

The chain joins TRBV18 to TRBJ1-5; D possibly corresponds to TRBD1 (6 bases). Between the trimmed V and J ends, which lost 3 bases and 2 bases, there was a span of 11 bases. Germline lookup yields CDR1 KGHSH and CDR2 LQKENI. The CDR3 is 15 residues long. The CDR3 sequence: CASSPYSGGNQPQHF. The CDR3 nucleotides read TGTGCCAGCTCACCTTACTCAGGGGGCAATCAGCCCCAGCATTTT.

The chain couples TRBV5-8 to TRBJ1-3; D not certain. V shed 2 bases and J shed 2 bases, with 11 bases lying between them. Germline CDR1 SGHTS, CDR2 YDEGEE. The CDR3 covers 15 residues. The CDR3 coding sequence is TGTGCCAGCAGCTTTCGGGGAACAACTGGAAACACCATATATTTT. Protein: CASSFRGTTGNTIYF.

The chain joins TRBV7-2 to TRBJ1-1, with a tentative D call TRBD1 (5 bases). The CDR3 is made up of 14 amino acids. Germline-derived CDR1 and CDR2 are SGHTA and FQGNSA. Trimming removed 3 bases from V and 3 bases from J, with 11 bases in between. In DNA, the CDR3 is TGTGCCAGCAGCTTCCAGGGATTCGACACTGAAGCTTTCTTT. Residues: CASSFQGFDTEAFF.

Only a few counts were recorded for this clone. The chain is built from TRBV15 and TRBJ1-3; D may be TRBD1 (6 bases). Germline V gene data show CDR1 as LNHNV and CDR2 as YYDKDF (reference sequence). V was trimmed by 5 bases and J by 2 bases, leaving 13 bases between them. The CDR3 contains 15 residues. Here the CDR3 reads CATSGGQSPGNTIYF. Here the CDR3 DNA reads TGTGCCACCAGCGGAGGACAGTCCCCTGGAAACACCATATATTTT.

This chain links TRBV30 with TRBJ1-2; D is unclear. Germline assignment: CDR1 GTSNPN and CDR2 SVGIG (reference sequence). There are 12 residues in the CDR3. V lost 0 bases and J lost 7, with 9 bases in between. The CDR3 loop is CAWSVALSGYTF. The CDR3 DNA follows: TGTGCCTGGAGTGTGGCCCTCAGTGGCTACACCTTC.

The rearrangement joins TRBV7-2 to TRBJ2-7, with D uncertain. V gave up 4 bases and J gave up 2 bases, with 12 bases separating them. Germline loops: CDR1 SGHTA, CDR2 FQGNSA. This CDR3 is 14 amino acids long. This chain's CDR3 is CASSSTPPPYEQYF. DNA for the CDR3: TGTGCCAGCAGCTCTACCCCTCCCCCCTACGAGCAGTACTTC. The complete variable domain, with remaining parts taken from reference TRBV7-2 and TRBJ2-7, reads GAGVSQSPSNKVTEKGKDVELRCDPISGHTALYWYRQSLGQGLEFLIYFQGNSAPDKSGLPSDRFSAERTGGSVSTLTIQRTQQEDSAVYLCASSSTPPPYEQYFGPGTRLTVT.

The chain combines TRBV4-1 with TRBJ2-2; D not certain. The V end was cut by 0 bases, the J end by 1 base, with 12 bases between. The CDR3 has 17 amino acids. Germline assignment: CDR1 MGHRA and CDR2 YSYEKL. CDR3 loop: CASSQESWQKNTGELFF. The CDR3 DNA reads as TGCGCCAGCAGCCAAGAAAGTTGGCAGAAGAACACCGGGGAGCTGTTTTTT.

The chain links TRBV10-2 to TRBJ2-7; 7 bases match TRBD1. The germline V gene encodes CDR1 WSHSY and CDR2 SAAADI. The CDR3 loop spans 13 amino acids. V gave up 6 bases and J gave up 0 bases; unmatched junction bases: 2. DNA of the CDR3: TGCGCCAGCAGGTCAGGGGGCTCCTACGAGCAGTACTTC. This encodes CASRSGGSYEQYF.

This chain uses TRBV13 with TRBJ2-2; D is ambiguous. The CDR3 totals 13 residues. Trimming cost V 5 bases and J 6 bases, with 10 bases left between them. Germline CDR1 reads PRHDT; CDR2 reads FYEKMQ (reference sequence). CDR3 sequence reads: CASSPRPAGELFF. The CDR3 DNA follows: TGTGCCAGCAGCCCCAGGCCCGCCGGGGAGCTGTTTTTT.

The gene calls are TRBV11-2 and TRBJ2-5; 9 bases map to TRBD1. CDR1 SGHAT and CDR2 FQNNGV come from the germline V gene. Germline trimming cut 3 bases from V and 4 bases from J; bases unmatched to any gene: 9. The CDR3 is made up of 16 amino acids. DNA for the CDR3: TGTGCCAGCAGCTTCACCGGGACAGGGTATTCAGAGACCCAGTACTTC. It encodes CASSFTGTGYSETQYF.

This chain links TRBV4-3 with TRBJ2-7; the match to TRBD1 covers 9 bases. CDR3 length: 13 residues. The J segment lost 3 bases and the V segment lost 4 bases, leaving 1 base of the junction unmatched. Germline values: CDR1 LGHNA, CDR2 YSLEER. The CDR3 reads CASSLDRGYEQYF. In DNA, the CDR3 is TGCGCCAGCAGCCTGGACAGGGGCTACGAGCAGTACTTC.

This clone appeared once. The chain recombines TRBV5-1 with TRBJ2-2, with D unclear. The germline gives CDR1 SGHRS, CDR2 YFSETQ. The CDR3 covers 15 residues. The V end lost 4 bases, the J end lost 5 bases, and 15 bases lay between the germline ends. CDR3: CASSTDTVVTGELFF. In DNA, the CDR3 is TGCGCCAGCAGCACAGATACGGTGGTGACCGGGGAGCTGTTTTTT.

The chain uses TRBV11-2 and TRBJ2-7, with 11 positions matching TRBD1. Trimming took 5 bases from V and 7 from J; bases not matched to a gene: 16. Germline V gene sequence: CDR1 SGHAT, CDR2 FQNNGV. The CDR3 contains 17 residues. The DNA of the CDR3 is TGTGCCAGCAGCCCGCAACCCTTGGACAGGGGGCGCAAGGAGCAGTACTTC. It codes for CASSPQPLDRGRKEQYF. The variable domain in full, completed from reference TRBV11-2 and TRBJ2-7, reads EAGVAQSPRYKIIEKRQSVAFWCNPISGHATLYWYQQILGQGPKLLIQFQNNGVVDDSQLPKDRFSAERLKGVDSTLKIQPAKLEDSAVYLCASSPQPLDRGRKEQYFGPGTRLTVT.

Written as DNA, the CDR3 is TGTGCCAGCATCAAACAGGGGGCTAGCACTGAAGCTTTCTTT. Translation gives CASIKQGASTEAFF. The chain recombines TRBV6-5 with TRBJ1-1, with TRBD1 identical over 9 bases. The CDR3 is made up of 14 amino acids. J gave up 4 bases and V 7 bases, and 7 bases lay outside the gene matches. Germline CDR1 MNHEY, CDR2 SVGAGI.

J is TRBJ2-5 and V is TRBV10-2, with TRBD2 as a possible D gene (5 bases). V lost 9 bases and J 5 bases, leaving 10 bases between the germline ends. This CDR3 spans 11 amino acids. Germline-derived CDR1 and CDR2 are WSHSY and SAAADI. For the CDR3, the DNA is TGCGCCAGTGGCGAGGGTGAGACCCAGTACTTC. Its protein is CASGEGETQYF.

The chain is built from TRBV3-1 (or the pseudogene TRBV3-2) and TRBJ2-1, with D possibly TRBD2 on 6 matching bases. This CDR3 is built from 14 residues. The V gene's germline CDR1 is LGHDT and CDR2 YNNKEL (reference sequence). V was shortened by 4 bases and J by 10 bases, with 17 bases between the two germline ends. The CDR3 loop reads CASSLFWEVREQFF. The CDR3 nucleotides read TGTGCCAGCAGCCTATTTTGGGAGGTTCGGGAGCAGTTCTTC.

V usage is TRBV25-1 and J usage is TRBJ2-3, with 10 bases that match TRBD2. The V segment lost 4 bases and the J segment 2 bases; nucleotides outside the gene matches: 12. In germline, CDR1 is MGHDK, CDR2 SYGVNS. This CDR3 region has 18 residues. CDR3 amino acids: CASSGGEISGGLTDTQYF. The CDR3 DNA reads TGTGCCAGCAGTGGAGGGGAGATTAGCGGGGGGCTCACAGATACGCAGTATTTT.

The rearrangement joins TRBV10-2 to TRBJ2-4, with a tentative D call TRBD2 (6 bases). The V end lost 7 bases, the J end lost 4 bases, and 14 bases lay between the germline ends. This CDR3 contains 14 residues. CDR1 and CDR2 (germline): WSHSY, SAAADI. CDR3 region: CASTAGTGKNIQYF. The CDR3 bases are TGCGCCAGCACCGCGGGGACGGGAAAAAACATTCAGTACTTC.

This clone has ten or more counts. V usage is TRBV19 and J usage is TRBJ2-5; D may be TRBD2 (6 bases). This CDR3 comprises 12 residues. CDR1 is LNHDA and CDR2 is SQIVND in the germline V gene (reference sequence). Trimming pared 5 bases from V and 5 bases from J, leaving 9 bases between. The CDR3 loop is CASSPGGETQYF. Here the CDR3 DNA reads TGTGCCAGTAGTCCAGGAGGGGAGACCCAGTACTTC.

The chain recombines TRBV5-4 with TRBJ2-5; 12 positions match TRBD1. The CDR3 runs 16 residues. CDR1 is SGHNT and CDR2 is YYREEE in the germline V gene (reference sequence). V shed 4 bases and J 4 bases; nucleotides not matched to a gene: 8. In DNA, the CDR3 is TGTGCCAGCAGCGGGGACAGGGGGCGGGTTGGAGAGACCCAGTACTTC. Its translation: CASSGDRGRVGETQYF.